This passage covers 27 T cell receptor beta chains from one sample sequenced in a study of blood T cell repertoires in COVID-19. The assay was immunoSEQ multiplex PCR, and TCRdb's table has in-frame clones only and misses some. The table has a few hundred thousand clones, 70% to 90% seen once. Material: peripheral blood. The receptors derive from a woman in her thirties or forties with acute or convalescent COVID-19.

V gene TRBV11-2 combines with J gene TRBJ2-7; no clear D. V shed 0 bases and J shed 3 bases, with 12 bases lying between them. Germline CDR1 is SGHAT and CDR2 is FQNNGV. The length of the CDR3 is 15 residues. The CDR3 loop is CASSLDPLGGYEQYV. CDR3 nucleotide sequence: TGTGCCAGCAGCTTAGATCCCCTCGGCGGCTACGAGCAGTACGTC.

The genes are TRBV11-2 and TRBJ1-3; the D is unclear. CDR3 length: 13 amino acids. The germline V gene encodes CDR1 SGHAT and CDR2 FQNNGV. V gave up 5 bases and J gave up 7 bases, with 12 bases separating them. The CDR3 DNA reads TGTGCCAGCAGCCCCGGGATCCGCAACACCATATATTTT. Translating gives CASSPGIRNTIYF. Using reference TRBV11-2 and TRBJ1-3 for the parts outside the CDR3, the full variable domain is EAGVAQSPRYKIIEKRQSVAFWCNPISGHATLYWYQQILGQGPKLLIQFQNNGVVDDSQLPKDRFSAERLKGVDSTLKIQPAKLEDSAVYLCASSPGIRNTIYFGEGSWLTVV.

The chain is built from TRBV7-9 and TRBJ2-7, with TRBD1 matching 7 bases. Trimming took 8 bases from V and 2 from J; bases not matched to a gene: 3. Germline V gene lookup returns CDR1 SEHNR and CDR2 FQNEAQ (reference sequence). The CDR3 extends over 12 amino acids. CDR3 sequence reads: CASGTEAYEQYV. Here the CDR3 DNA reads TGTGCCAGCGGGACAGAAGCCTACGAGCAGTACGTC.

V is TRBV21-1 and J is TRBJ1-1; the table names TRBD1, a call not compared with the DNA. TRBV21-1 is termed a pseudogene. This CDR3 has 15 amino acids. CDR3 nucleotides: TGTGCCAGCGGAAACAGGTCCCTCGGGAACACTGAAGCTTTCTTT. This gives the protein CASGNRSLGNTEAFF.

The chain combines TRBV5-1 with TRBJ1-1, with D possibly being TRBD1 (5 bases). CDR1 and CDR2 from the germline V gene are SGHRS and YFSETQ. Trimming shortened V by 4 bases and J by 8 bases, and 12 bases separated the two germline ends. This CDR3 has 12 residues. The CDR3 DNA reads TGCGCCAGCAGCGAAGGACACCCCGAAGCTTTCTTT. Residues: CASSEGHPEAFF. Full variable domain (outside the CDR3, taken from reference TRBV5-1 and TRBJ1-1): KAGVTQTPRYLIKTRGQQVTLSCSPISGHRSVSWYQQTPGQGLQFLFEYFSETQRNKGNFPGRFSGRQFSNSRSEMNVSTLELGDSALYLCASSEGHPEAFFGQGTRLTVV.

The table lists this clone with a few counts. This sequence joins TRBV10-3 and TRBJ1-2; 7 bases align to TRBD1. Germline CDR1 ENHRY, CDR2 SYGVKD. CDR3 length equals 14 residues. The J segment lost 3 bases and the V segment lost 0 bases, leaving 1 base of the junction unmatched. CDR3 nucleotides: TGTGCCATCAGTGAGTCGAGGGGGCACTATGGCTACACCTTC. Encoded protein: CAISESRGHYGYTF.

This chain links TRBV3-1 (or the pseudogene TRBV3-2) with TRBJ2-5, with TRBD2 identical over 8 bases. V was pared by 1 base and J by 5 bases, with 6 bases of the junction left unmatched. CDR1 and CDR2 from the germline V gene are LGHDT and YNNKEL (reference sequence). The CDR3 is made up of 15 amino acids. This CDR3 reads CASSQVRGGAETQYF. In nucleotides, the CDR3 is TGTGCCAGCAGCCAAGTTCGGGGGGGGGCCGAGACCCAGTACTTC.

CDR3 sequence (DNA): TGCGCCAGCAGCCAAGGGGACAGGGCTGCAAACACCATATATTTT. Protein product: CASSQGDRAANTIYF. The J gene is TRBJ1-3, the V gene TRBV4-1; 9 bases map to TRBD1. The CDR3 totals 15 residues. Looked up from germline, CDR1 is MGHRA and CDR2 is YSYEKL. Trimming cost V 1 base and J 6 bases; bases outside gene matches: 4.

This clone came up a few times. The chain employs TRBV4-2 and TRBJ1-1; TRBD1 matches at 7 bases. This CDR3 contains 15 residues. Germline CDR1 and CDR2: LGHNA and YNFKEQ. V lost 2 bases, J lost 0 bases, and 3 bases stayed unmatched. The CDR3 nucleotides are TGTGCCAGCAGCCAAAGACAGGGTATGAACACTGAAGCTTTCTTT. It translates to CASSQRQGMNTEAFF.

This clone has only a few counts. V is TRBV9 and J is TRBJ1-1; TRBD1 matches at 9 bases. This CDR3 contains 18 residues. V lost 3 bases and J lost 7; bases outside the gene matches: 19. Germline V lookup: CDR1 SGDLS, CDR2 YYNGEE. This CDR3 reads CASSAPEHDRGWHGEAFF. The CDR3 DNA is TGTGCCAGCAGCGCACCTGAGCACGACAGGGGGTGGCATGGTGAAGCTTTCTTT.

V and J are TRBV19 and TRBJ2-2; unclear D gene. Trimming took 3 bases from V and 4 from J, leaving 15 bases between them. Germline values: CDR1 LNHDA, CDR2 SQIVND (reference sequence). The CDR3 runs 16 residues. In DNA, the CDR3 is TGTGCCAGTAGTATTTGGCCCCAGGCGAGCACCGGGGAGCTGTTTTTT. It is translated as CASSIWPQASTGELFF.

The rearrangement links TRBV21-1 to TRBJ1-2; the table's D call, TRBD1, has no DNA check behind it. TRBV21-1 is deemed a pseudogene. CDR3 length: 17 amino acids. The CDR3 DNA reads TGTGCCAGCAGCACCTGGACAGGTCTCGAATCTAACTATGGCTACACCTTC. It specifies CASSTWTGLESNYGYTF.

V usage is TRBV3-1 (or the pseudogene TRBV3-2) and J usage is TRBJ1-4; TRBD1 might be the D (5 bases). This CDR3 has 14 amino acids. V lost 2 bases to trimming and J lost 8 bases, with 12 bases between them. Germline CDR1 reads LGHDT; CDR2 reads YNNKEL (reference sequence). The CDR3 DNA is TGTGCCAGCAGCCAACGGGGGATGGGAGAAAAACTGTTTTTT. Amino acids: CASSQRGMGEKLFF.

The chain has TRBV2 and TRBJ2-4; 9 bases agree with TRBD2. The length of the CDR3 is 18 residues. The V gene end was trimmed by 2 bases and the J gene end by 0 bases; junction bases not matched to a gene: 8. Germline CDR1 is SNHLY and CDR2 is FYNNEI. DNA for the CDR3: TGTGCCAGCAGTGAACTAGCGGGGAGCCCACTAGCCAAAAACATTCAGTACTTC. Protein product: CASSELAGSPLAKNIQYF.

The chain couples TRBV4-1 to TRBJ1-5; TRBD1 is a possible D gene (5 bases). This CDR3 is built from 16 residues. Trimming took off 1 base at V and 4 bases at J, with 14 bases between the two ends. From germline, CDR1 is MGHRA and CDR2 YSYEKL. CDR3 sequence: CASSQVAGQGNQPQHF. CDR3 nucleotides: TGCGCCAGCAGCCAAGTCGCTGGACAAGGTAATCAGCCCCAGCATTTT.

This clone has just one count. The rearrangement uses TRBV4-2 and TRBJ1-1; D possibly corresponds to TRBD1 (6 bases). In germline, CDR1 is LGHNA, CDR2 YNFKEQ. The length of the CDR3 is 16 residues. V was clipped by 0 bases and J by 7 bases, with 18 bases between them. The CDR3 coding sequence is TGTGCCAGCAGCCAAGATTTCCCGCAGGGGACCTATGAAGCTTTCTTT. Translation: CASSQDFPQGTYEAFF.

This chain joins TRBV29-1 and TRBJ2-2; 7 bases agree with TRBD1. The CDR3 spans 14 residues. The J segment lost 5 bases and the V segment lost 7 bases, leaving 10 bases of the junction unmatched. The germline V gene has CDR1 SQVTM and CDR2 ANQGSEA. Here the CDR3 DNA reads TGCAGCGCCGGAAAACAGGGGCGGACCGGGGAGCTGTTTTTT. Translated: CSAGKQGRTGELFF.

The chain joins TRBV7-2 to TRBJ2-2; TRBD2 is a possible D gene (5 bases). Germline lookup yields CDR1 SGHTA and CDR2 FQGNSA. Trimming took off 5 bases at V and 4 bases at J, with 14 bases between the two ends. The CDR3 length is 15 residues. The CDR3 bases are TGTGCCAGCAGCCCCAGCGGCGGCTCCACCGGGGAGCTGTTTTTT. Its translation is CASSPSGGSTGELFF.

The chain employs TRBV11-2 and TRBJ1-5; D gene uncertain. Germline V gives CDR1 SGHAT, CDR2 FQNNGV. Trimming removed 0 bases at V and 7 bases at J, with 13 bases between. The CDR3 contains 15 residues. The CDR3 sequence is CASSLDLGGRQPQHF. The CDR3 nucleotides are TGTGCCAGCAGCTTAGATTTAGGAGGTCGACAGCCCCAGCATTTT.

The chain has TRBV19 and TRBJ1-5; tentative D call: TRBD1 (5 bases). Looked up from germline, CDR1 is LNHDA and CDR2 is SQIVND (reference sequence). The germline V and J ends were trimmed by 9 bases and 1 base, with 10 bases remaining between them. CDR3 length: 13 amino acids. In DNA, the CDR3 is TGTGCCAGCAGGGTTTTGAGCAATCAGCCCCAGCATTTT. Translated: CASRVLSNQPQHF.

The rearrangement joins TRBV5-1 to TRBJ1-2; no firm D call. Germline V lookup: CDR1 SGHRS, CDR2 YFSETQ. The V end was cut by 0 bases, the J end by 4 bases, with 19 bases between. The CDR3 loop spans 17 amino acids. The CDR3 spells CASSLAIGPEGSYGYTF. The CDR3 coding sequence is TGCGCCAGCAGCTTGGCCATAGGTCCGGAGGGATCCTATGGCTACACCTTC.

The CDR3 nucleotides are TGTGCCAGCAGCTTAGTAACGGGAGAGATCGGCCGGGTGACCCAGTACTTC. Amino acid sequence: CASSLVTGEIGRVTQYF. V usage is TRBV7-7 and J usage is TRBJ2-5; D possibly corresponds to TRBD2 (6 bases). V shed 1 base and J shed 7 bases, with 22 bases lying between them. This CDR3 is built from 17 residues. Germline V gene lookup returns CDR1 SSHAT and CDR2 FNYEAQ (reference sequence).

The CDR3 reads CAITATGSEAFF. DNA of the CDR3: TGTGCCATCACCGCGACAGGGTCTGAAGCTTTCTTT. The chain employs TRBV10-3 and TRBJ1-1, with TRBD1 matching over 7 bases. CDR1 is ENHRY, CDR2 SYGVKD, per germline. Germline trimming cut 7 bases from V and 6 bases from J; bases unmatched to any gene: 5. This CDR3 has 12 residues.

The chain joins TRBV30 to TRBJ1-6; 7 bases map to TRBD1. This CDR3 is built from 13 residues. Germline CDR1 is GTSNPN and CDR2 is SVGIG (reference sequence). V was pared by 8 bases and J by 7 bases, with 8 bases of the junction left unmatched. In nucleotides, the CDR3 is TGTGCCGGTATGACAGGGAGGAATTCACCCCTCCACTTT. The encoded protein is CAGMTGRNSPLHF.

The chain recombines TRBV30 with TRBJ2-1, with TRBD1 matching over 8 bases. Germline lookup yields CDR1 GTSNPN and CDR2 SVGIG (reference sequence). CDR3 size: 15 residues. After removal of 3 bases from V and 9 bases from J, the junction contained 13 bases not matched to a gene. Here the CDR3 DNA reads TGTGCCTGGAGACCGCCCGGACAGGGCTGGGGTGAGCAGTTCTTC. Protein: CAWRPPGQGWGEQFF.

This clone was seen once. The CDR3 sequence: CASSLSLFQGGGDYGYTF. The CDR3 DNA is TGCGCCAGCAGCTTGTCACTCTTTCAGGGAGGGGGGGACTATGGCTACACCTTC. The chain employs TRBV5-1 and TRBJ1-2, with D tentatively TRBD1 (6 bases). CDR1 and CDR2 (germline): SGHRS, YFSETQ. The ends were cut back, 1 base at V and 3 bases at J, with 22 bases in the middle. The CDR3 contains 18 residues.

The V gene is TRBV19, the J gene TRBJ1-3; 10 nucleotides align to TRBD1. The CDR3 covers 18 residues. J lost 5 bases, V lost 3 bases, and 13 bases had no gene match. Germline CDR1 is LNHDA and CDR2 is SQIVND (reference sequence). In nucleotides, the CDR3 is TGTGCCAGTAGTATCGATTCACCCGGGACAGGGGCTCGAAACACCATATATTTT. Translated: CASSIDSPGTGARNTIYF.